The sequence of this T cell receptor beta chain was determined in a study of blood T cell repertoires in COVID-19. Across the study: T cells, B-cell-depleted T cells, or PBMCs provided the cDNA or gDNA that served as material.

The CDR3 is 13 amino acids. V lost 3 bases and J 7 bases, leaving 12 bases between the germline ends. Libraries were prepared by immunoSEQ multiplex PCR; TCRdb keeps only in-frame clonotypes and omits some of them. In the table there are 200,000 to 250,000 clones, more than 70% of which are singletons. Source material: peripheral blood. This rearrangement joins TRBV12-3 or TRBV12-4 to TRBJ1-2; the D gene is possibly TRBD1 (6 bases). The clonotype comes from a man aged 50 or older with active or convalescent COVID-19. CDR3 nucleotide sequence: TGTGCCAGCAGTTTTCGGGGGGCGCCTGGCTACACCTTC. It translates to CASSFRGAPGYTF.